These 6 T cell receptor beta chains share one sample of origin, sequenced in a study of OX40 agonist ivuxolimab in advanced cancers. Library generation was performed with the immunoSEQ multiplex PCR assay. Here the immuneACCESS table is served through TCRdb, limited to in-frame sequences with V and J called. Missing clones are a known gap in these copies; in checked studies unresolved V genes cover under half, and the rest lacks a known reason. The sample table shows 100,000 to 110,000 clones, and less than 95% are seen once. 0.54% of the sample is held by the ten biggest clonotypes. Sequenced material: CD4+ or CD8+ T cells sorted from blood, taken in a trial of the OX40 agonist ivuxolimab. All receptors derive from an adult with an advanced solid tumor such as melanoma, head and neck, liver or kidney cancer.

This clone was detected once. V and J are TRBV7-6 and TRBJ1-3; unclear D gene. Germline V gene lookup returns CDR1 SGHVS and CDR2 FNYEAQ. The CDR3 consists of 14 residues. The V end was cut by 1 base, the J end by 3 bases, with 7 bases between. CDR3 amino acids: CASSLGGLGNTIYF. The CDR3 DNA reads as TGTGCCAGCAGCTTAGGGGGTCTTGGAAACACCATATATTTT.

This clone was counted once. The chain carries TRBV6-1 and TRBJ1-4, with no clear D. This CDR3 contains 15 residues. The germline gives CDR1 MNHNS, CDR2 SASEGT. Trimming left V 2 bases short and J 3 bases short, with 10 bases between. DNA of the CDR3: TGTGCCAGCAGTGAAATCCTGGGGTCTAATGAAAAACTGTTTTTT. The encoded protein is CASSEILGSNEKLFF.

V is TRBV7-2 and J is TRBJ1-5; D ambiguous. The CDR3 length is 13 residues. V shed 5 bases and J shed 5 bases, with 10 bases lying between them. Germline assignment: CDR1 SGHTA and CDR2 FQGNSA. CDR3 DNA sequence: TGTGCCAGCAGCGGACGTAGATATCAGCCCCAGCATTTT. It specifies CASSGRRYQPQHF.

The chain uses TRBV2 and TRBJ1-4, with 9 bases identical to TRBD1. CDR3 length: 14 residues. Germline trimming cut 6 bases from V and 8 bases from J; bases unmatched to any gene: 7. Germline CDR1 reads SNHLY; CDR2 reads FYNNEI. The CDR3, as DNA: TGTGCCAGCAGCTGGACAGGGGTTCGCGAAAAACTGTTTTTT. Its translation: CASSWTGVREKLFF.

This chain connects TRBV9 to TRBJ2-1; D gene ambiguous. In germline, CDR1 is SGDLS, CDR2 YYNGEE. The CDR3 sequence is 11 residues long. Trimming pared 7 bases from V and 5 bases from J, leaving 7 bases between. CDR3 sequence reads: CASGKDNEQFF. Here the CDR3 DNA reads TGTGCCAGCGGAAAAGACAATGAGCAGTTCTTC.

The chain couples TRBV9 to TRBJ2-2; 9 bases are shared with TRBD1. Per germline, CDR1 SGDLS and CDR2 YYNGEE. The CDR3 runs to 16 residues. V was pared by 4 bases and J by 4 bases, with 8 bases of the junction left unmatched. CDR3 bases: TGTGCCAGCAGCCTATTGGGACAGGGAGGCACCGGGGAGCTGTTTTTT. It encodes CASSLLGQGGTGELFF.